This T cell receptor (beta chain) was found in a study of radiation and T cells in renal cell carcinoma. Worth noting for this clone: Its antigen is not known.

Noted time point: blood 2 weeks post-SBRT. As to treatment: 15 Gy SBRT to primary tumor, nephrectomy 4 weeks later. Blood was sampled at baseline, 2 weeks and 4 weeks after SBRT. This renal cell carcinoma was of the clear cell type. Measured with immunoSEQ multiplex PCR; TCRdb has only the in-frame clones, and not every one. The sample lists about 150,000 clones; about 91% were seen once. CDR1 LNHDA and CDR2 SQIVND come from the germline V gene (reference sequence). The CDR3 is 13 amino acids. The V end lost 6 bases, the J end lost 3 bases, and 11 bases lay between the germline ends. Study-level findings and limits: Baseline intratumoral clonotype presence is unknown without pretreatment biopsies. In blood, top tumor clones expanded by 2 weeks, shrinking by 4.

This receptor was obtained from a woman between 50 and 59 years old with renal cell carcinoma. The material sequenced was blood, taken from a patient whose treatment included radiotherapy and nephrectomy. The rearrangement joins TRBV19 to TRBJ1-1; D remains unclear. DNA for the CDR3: TGTGCCAGTAGCGGTTTTGGGGACACTGAAGCTTTCTTT. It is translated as CASSGFGDTEAFF.